A single sample is the source of the 26 T cell receptor beta chains below, sequenced in a study of HIV-infected patients and healthy controls. TCRdb reprocessed the 5' RACE reads via MiXCR and lists one record per CDR3 protein. The profile shows around 64,000 distinct CDR3 sequences, about 15% of them singletons. Sequenced input: CD4+ T cells from blood. The receptors were sampled from a human donor in good health.

Many counts were recorded for this clonotype. The chain carries TRBV20-1 and TRBJ2-5; D perhaps matches TRBD2 (6 bases). Trimming left V 6 bases short and J 5 bases short, with 16 bases between. The CDR3 loop spans 13 amino acids. The germline gives CDR1 DFQATT, CDR2 SNEGSKA (reference sequence). The CDR3 loop is CSAPGSGFETQYF. In DNA form, the CDR3 reads TGCAGTGCCCCTGGCAGCGGGTTTGAGACCCAGTACTTC.

This clonotype has just one count. The V and J genes are TRBV29-1 and TRBJ2-1; D unresolved. The CDR3 contains 11 residues. V dropped 4 bases and J dropped 4 bases, with 5 bases sitting between them. CDR1 is SQVTM and CDR2 is ANQGSEA in the germline V gene. CDR3 nucleotides: TGCAGCGTTGCAGTTTACAATGAGCAGTTCTTC. This gives the protein CSVAVYNEQFF.

This clonotype was detected many times. The chain links TRBV24-1 to TRBJ2-2; no firm D call. V lost 1 base and J 4 bases, leaving 6 bases between the germline ends. Per germline, CDR1 KGHDR and CDR2 SFDVKD. The CDR3 loop spans 14 amino acids. CDR3 nucleotide sequence: TGTGCCACCAGTGATTTTCGAGCCACCGGGGAGCTGTTTTTT. Its protein product is CATSDFRATGELFF.

The table lists this clonotype with many counts. The chain links TRBV7-2 to TRBJ1-2, with TRBD1 matching over 8 bases. CDR3 size: 15 residues. With 1 base clipped from V and 0 bases from J, the junction kept 1 base outside the gene matches. In germline, CDR1 is SGHTA, CDR2 FQGNSA. The CDR3: CASSLEQGANYGYTF. As DNA, the CDR3 is TGTGCCAGCAGCTTAGAACAGGGGGCTAACTATGGCTACACCTTC.

The rearrangement uses TRBV6-2 or TRBV6-3 and TRBJ2-2, with D perhaps matching TRBD2 (5 bases). The CDR3 spans 17 residues. From germline, CDR1 is MNHEY and CDR2 SVGEGT. V lost 0 bases and J lost 1, with 12 bases in between. The CDR3 loop reads CASSYSRLPRNTGELFF. Here the CDR3 DNA reads TGTGCCAGCAGTTACTCAAGACTACCTAGGAACACCGGGGAGCTGTTTTTT.

The chain uses TRBV2 and TRBJ2-7; TRBD1 agrees at 8 bases. Germline values: CDR1 SNHLY, CDR2 FYNNEI. The CDR3 covers 13 residues. J gave up 2 bases and V 9 bases, and 6 bases lay outside the gene matches. The CDR3 nucleotides read TGTGCCAGATTCGAGGGACAGGCCTACGAGCAGTACTTC. Protein sequence: CARFEGQAYEQYF.

This clonotype was observed at least ten times. The chain carries TRBV7-2 and TRBJ2-7, with 7 bases fitting TRBD2. This CDR3 is 17 amino acids long. V shed 2 bases, J shed 4 bases, and the junction held 14 bases outside the gene matches. Germline CDR1 is SGHTA and CDR2 is FQGNSA. The CDR3, as DNA: TGTGCCAGCAGCTTAAGGTCCGGGGCTAGCGGACATTACGAGCAGTACTTC. As protein: CASSLRSGASGHYEQYF.

This clonotype was detected a few times. One junction end does not reproduce the germline sequence, and a read error may be involved. V is TRBV7-9 and J is TRBJ2-5; TRBD2 aligns across 8 bases. The CDR3 has 14 amino acids. Germline values: CDR1 SEHNR, CDR2 FQNEAQ (reference sequence). CDR3 in amino acids: CASSFAGGVETQYF. CDR3 coding DNA: TGTGCCAGCAGCTTCGCCGGGGGGGTGGAGACCCAGTACTTT.

This clonotype was detected many times. V usage is TRBV12-5 and J usage is TRBJ2-4; D gene ambiguous. V was cut by 4 bases and J by 6 bases, with 13 bases left in between. The CDR3 consists of 14 residues. The germline V gene encodes CDR1 LGHNT and CDR2 FRNRAP. DNA for the CDR3: TGTGCTAGTGGTTCCGGAGAGCCGATAAACATTCAGTACTTC. This gives the protein CASGSGEPINIQYF.

The J gene is TRBJ2-2, the V gene TRBV29-1; D is unresolved. CDR1 SQVTM and CDR2 ANQGSEA come from the germline V gene. Between the trimmed V and J ends, which lost 8 bases and 4 bases, there was a span of 8 bases. The CDR3 loop spans 11 amino acids. The CDR3 nucleotides read TGCAGCTTAGGACCCACCGGGGAGCTGTTTTTT. This sequence encodes CSLGPTGELFF.

The rearrangement uses TRBV19 and TRBJ2-5; D not certain. CDR3 length equals 14 residues. Trimming took 5 bases from V and 0 from J, leaving 10 bases between them. Per the germline V gene, CDR1 is LNHDA and CDR2 is SQIVND (reference sequence). The CDR3 protein is CASSPIVYQETQYF. For the CDR3, the DNA is TGTGCCAGTAGTCCCATAGTGTACCAAGAGACCCAGTACTTC. Full variable domain (rest looked up from reference TRBV19 and TRBJ2-5): DGGITQSPKYLFRKEGQNVTLSCEQNLNHDAMYWYRQDPGQGLRLIYYSQIVNDFQKGDIAEGYSVSREKKESFPLTVTSAQKNPTAFYLCASSPIVYQETQYFGPGTRLLVL.

The chain recombines TRBV6-2 or TRBV6-3 with TRBJ2-7; D assignment may be TRBD1 or TRBD2 (5 bases each). CDR3 length: 15 residues. The germline V gene has CDR1 MNHEY and CDR2 SVGEGT. Trimming cost V 5 bases and J 3 bases, with 17 bases left between them. The CDR3 loop reads CASSRLGVRGYEQYF. The CDR3 DNA sequence: TGTGCCAGCAGTCGCCTGGGGGTAAGGGGCTACGAGCAGTACTTC.

This clonotype came up a few times. This chain's CDR3 is CASSPLRTGRLTEAFF. The DNA for the CDR3 is TGCGCCAGCAGCCCCCTAAGGACAGGCCGGCTCACTGAAGCTTTCTTT. This chain links TRBV5-1 with TRBJ1-1, with TRBD1 identical over 7 bases. The germline gives CDR1 SGHRS, CDR2 YFSETQ. V lost 4 bases to trimming and J lost 4 bases; unmatched junction nucleotides: 13. CDR3 length: 16 residues.

The chain links TRBV5-1 to TRBJ2-5; possibly TRBD1 for D (5 bases). The germline V gene has CDR1 SGHRS and CDR2 YFSETQ. The germline V and J ends were trimmed by 0 bases and 2 bases, with 11 bases remaining between them. CDR3 length equals 15 residues. CDR3 DNA: TGCGCCAGCAGCTTGGACCGGAGACAGCAAGAGACCCAGTACTTC. Translating it yields CASSLDRRQQETQYF.

The chain combines TRBV20-1 with TRBJ1-2; D call uncertain. The germline V and J ends were trimmed by 3 bases and 4 bases, with 21 bases remaining between them. CDR3 size: 16 residues. Looked up from germline, CDR1 is DFQATT and CDR2 is SNEGSKA (reference sequence). This CDR3 is CSASQGRAVGLYGYTF. As DNA, the CDR3 is TGCAGTGCTAGCCAAGGGCGGGCAGTAGGACTCTATGGCTACACCTTC.

The chain couples TRBV20-1 to TRBJ2-1, with D perhaps matching TRBD1 or TRBD2 (5 bases each). The CDR3 spans 16 residues. Trimming took 0 bases from V and 2 from J, leaving 14 bases between them. Germline V gives CDR1 DFQATT, CDR2 SNEGSKA (reference sequence). DNA for the CDR3: TGCAGTGCTAGAGATCGGACGGGGCCTACCTACAATGAGCAGTTCTTC. This codes for CSARDRTGPTYNEQFF.

This clonotype was recorded a few times. V is TRBV12-3 or TRBV12-4 and J is TRBJ1-2; D is perhaps TRBD1 (5 bases). The CDR3 length is 13 residues. The germline V and J ends were trimmed by 6 bases and 5 bases, with 13 bases remaining between them. The CDR3 DNA follows: TGTGCCAGCAGCTCCAGGGAGGAGTATGGCTACACCTTC. It yields the protein CASSSREEYGYTF.

This clonotype came up many times. The J gene is TRBJ2-5, the V gene TRBV7-9, with a possible D match to TRBD2 (5 bases). Trimming shortened V by 3 bases and J by 1 base, and 9 bases separated the two germline ends. The CDR3 consists of 14 residues. Germline CDR1 reads SEHNR; CDR2 reads FQNEAQ (reference sequence). The DNA for the CDR3 is TGTGCCAGCAGCTTCTCGGGATCCCAAGAGACCCAGTACTTC. As protein: CASSFSGSQETQYF.

This clonotype was seen repeatedly, ten times or more. The J gene is TRBJ1-5, the V gene TRBV2; D perhaps matches TRBD1 (5 bases). The CDR3 length is 15 residues. Germline CDR1 and CDR2: SNHLY and FYNNEI. V lost 6 bases to trimming and J lost 7 bases, with 19 bases between them. In DNA, the CDR3 is TGTGCCAGCAGCGGGGACTCCCGAAAAGGCCAGCCCCAGCATTTT. This encodes CASSGDSRKGQPQHF.

This clonotype was observed many times. V gene TRBV28 combines with J gene TRBJ2-7; 12 nucleotides align to TRBD1. The CDR3 length is 15 residues. V lost 8 bases and J lost 7; bases outside the gene matches: 12. Germline V gene lookup returns CDR1 MDHEN and CDR2 SYDVKM. CDR3 sequence (DNA): TGTGCCAGCCGGACACCGGGACAGGGGGCGAAGGAGCAGTACTTC. Its translation: CASRTPGQGAKEQYF. The variable domain in full, with the rest retrieved from reference TRBV28 and TRBJ2-7, is DVKVTQSSRYLVKRTGEKVFLECVQDMDHENMFWYRQDPGLGLRLIYFSYDVKMKEKGDIPEGYSVSREKKERFSLILESASTNQTSMYLCASRTPGQGAKEQYFGPGTRLTVT.

The rearrangement joins TRBV7-8 to TRBJ2-2; the match to TRBD2 covers 7 bases. This CDR3 spans 17 amino acids. CDR1 SGHVS and CDR2 FQNEAQ come from the germline V gene. The V gene end was trimmed by 5 bases and the J gene end by 3 bases; junction bases not matched to a gene: 12. CDR3 coding DNA: TGTGCCAGCAGCCCCCGGATTAGGGGAGGGGACACCGGGGAGCTGTTTTTT. Translation gives CASSPRIRGGDTGELFF.

CDR3 protein: CSARTPGLAGARGTQYF. CDR3 sequence (DNA): TGCAGTGCTAGGACCCCCGGACTAGCGGGAGCACGGGGTACGCAGTATTTT. The rearrangement links TRBV20-1 to TRBJ2-3, with 13 bases aligning to TRBD2. V shed 3 bases, J shed 8 bases, and the junction held 14 bases outside the gene matches. This CDR3 has 17 residues. Germline-derived CDR1 and CDR2 are DFQATT and SNEGSKA (reference sequence).

V usage is TRBV3-1 and J usage is TRBJ2-1; D not certain. Looked up from germline, CDR1 is LGHDT and CDR2 is YNNKEL (reference sequence). The CDR3 is 16 residues long. Trimming pared 0 bases from V and 6 bases from J, leaving 15 bases between. This chain's CDR3 is CASSQDRWTSANEQFF. Here the CDR3 DNA reads TGTGCCAGCAGCCAAGATCGGTGGACCAGCGCCAATGAGCAGTTCTTC.

This chain connects TRBV28 to TRBJ2-7, with 7 bases identical to TRBD2. CDR1 and CDR2 (germline): MDHEN, SYDVKM. The length of the CDR3 is 11 residues. Losses at the gene ends were 2 bases for V and 9 bases for J; bases not matched to a gene: 1. The CDR3 here is CASSLKRGQYF. In DNA form, the CDR3 reads TGTGCCAGCAGTTTAAAGCGGGGGCAGTACTTC.

This clonotype was counted many times. V gene TRBV28 combines with J gene TRBJ2-7, with 7 positions matching TRBD1. CDR1 and CDR2 (germline): MDHEN, SYDVKM. This CDR3 is 16 amino acids long. V was pared by 5 bases and J by 0 bases, with 10 bases of the junction left unmatched. CDR3 coding DNA: TGTGCCAGCAGTCCGACCCGACAGGGTGGCTCCTACGAGCAGTACTTC. Translating it yields CASSPTRQGGSYEQYF. Based on the CDR3 plus reference TRBV28 and TRBJ2-7, the full variable domain is DVKVTQSSRYLVKRTGEKVFLECVQDMDHENMFWYRQDPGLGLRLIYFSYDVKMKEKGDIPEGYSVSREKKERFSLILESASTNQTSMYLCASSPTRQGGSYEQYFGPGTRLTVT.

The V gene is TRBV27, the J gene TRBJ2-1, with D perhaps given as TRBD1 or TRBD2 (5 bases each). The CDR3 covers 15 residues. V was clipped by 5 bases and J by 2 bases, with 13 bases between them. Per the germline V gene, CDR1 is MNHEY and CDR2 is SMNVEV (reference sequence). The CDR3 coding sequence is TGTGCCAGCAGTCCACTAGTAGGGGCCTACAATGAGCAGTTCTTC. Its protein product is CASSPLVGAYNEQFF.